One sample yielded the 24 T cell receptor beta chains listed below, sequenced in a study of T-cell reconstitution after alpha-beta-depleted transplantation in children. Preparing the TCRbeta library involved the use of unique molecular identifiers. TCRdb reprocessed the PCR reads via MiXCR and lists one record per CDR3 protein. In the table there are some 550,000 distinct CDR3 sequences, more than 20% of which are singletons. Sequenced material: PBMCs, mostly from graft donor cells, taken 360 days after TCRalphabeta/CD19-depleted stem cell transplant. These receptors were taken from a boy less than two years old who had a stem cell transplant for acute myeloid leukemia, so the T cells may come from the graft donor.

The gene calls are TRBV10-3 and TRBJ2-1, with 8 positions matching TRBD2. V trimming: 0 bases; J trimming: 2 bases; junction bases outside the gene matches: 6. Germline CDR1 ENHRY, CDR2 SYGVKD. The CDR3 is made up of 17 amino acids. The CDR3 reads CAISESPLAEPYNEQFF. The CDR3 DNA is TGTGCCATCAGTGAGTCGCCACTAGCGGAGCCCTACAATGAGCAGTTCTTC.

V and J are TRBV7-2 and TRBJ2-2; D assignment may be TRBD1 or TRBD2 (5 bases each). Germline V gives CDR1 SGHTA, CDR2 FQGNSA. The CDR3 is 13 amino acids. Trimming shortened V by 2 bases and J by 7 bases, and 8 bases separated the two germline ends. The chain's CDR3 is CASSLQGRGELFF. CDR3 bases: TGTGCCAGCAGCTTACAGGGACGCGGGGAGCTGTTTTTT.

This chain links TRBV12-3 or TRBV12-4 with TRBJ1-6; D is uncertain. V lost 6 bases and J 0 bases, leaving 15 bases between the germline ends. CDR3 size: 17 residues. The chain's CDR3 is CASSSNDVSSYNSPLHF. CDR3 bases: TGTGCCAGCAGCTCGAACGACGTAAGCTCCTATAATTCACCCCTCCACTTT.

The chain joins TRBV28 to TRBJ1-5, with 8 bases lining up with TRBD1. The CDR3 is 13 amino acids. J gave up 14 bases and V 5 bases, and 11 bases lay outside the gene matches. The germline V gene encodes CDR1 MDHEN and CDR2 SYDVKM. The CDR3 region has the DNA TGTGCCAGCAGTAAGAGTGGACAGGGAAGAAAGCATTTT. Its translation is CASSKSGQGRKHF.

This clonotype was seen a handful of times. The chain couples TRBV12-3 or TRBV12-4 to TRBJ1-1, with D unresolved. This CDR3 region has 15 residues. The V gene lost 3 bases and the J gene lost 1 base, with 12 bases spanning the gap. The CDR3 DNA sequence: TGTGCCAGCAGTTTTCAGGCAGGAGGGAACACTGAAGCTTTCTTT. Translating gives CASSFQAGGNTEAFF.

The chain recombines TRBV28 with TRBJ2-7; 7 bases align to TRBD1. The V gene's germline CDR1 is MDHEN and CDR2 SYDVKM. After removal of 6 bases from V and 2 bases from J, the junction contained 4 bases not matched to a gene. There are 13 residues in the CDR3. CDR3 in amino acids: CASSSTGAYEQYV. Here the CDR3 DNA reads TGTGCCAGCAGCTCAACAGGGGCCTACGAGCAGTACGTC.

The chain has TRBV10-3 and TRBJ2-3; D perhaps matches TRBD1 (5 bases). Germline CDR1 reads ENHRY; CDR2 reads SYGVKD. V was clipped by 6 bases and J by 2 bases, with 21 bases between them. The CDR3 is 17 residues long. The CDR3 bases are TGTGCCATCAGGGCCACATTCTCACCAGGGCCCACAGATACGCAGTATTTT. Translating it yields CAIRATFSPGPTDTQYF.

Many counts were recorded for this clonotype. The chain has TRBV6-1 and TRBJ1-5; D not certain. CDR1 and CDR2 from the germline V gene are MNHNS and SASEGT. The germline V and J ends were trimmed by 0 bases and 2 bases, with 5 bases remaining between them. The CDR3 is made up of 14 amino acids. The CDR3 reads CASSEARGNQPQHF. The CDR3 nucleotides are TGTGCCAGCAGTGAAGCAAGGGGCAATCAGCCCCAGCATTTT.

The genes are TRBV10-3 and TRBJ2-1; D not certain. Trimming cost V 4 bases and J 10 bases, with 8 bases left between them. The CDR3 runs 11 residues. Germline V lookup: CDR1 ENHRY, CDR2 SYGVKD. This CDR3 reads CAISAREEQFF. The CDR3 DNA reads TGTGCCATCAGTGCCCGCGAAGAGCAGTTCTTC.

CDR3 amino acids: CSAQGVSAGNTIYF. The CDR3 region has the DNA TGCAGTGCTCAGGGAGTAAGCGCTGGAAACACCATATATTTT. J is TRBJ1-3 and V is TRBV20-1; D might be TRBD1 (5 bases). Looked up from germline, CDR1 is DFQATT and CDR2 is SNEGSKA (reference sequence). V dropped 5 bases and J dropped 2 bases, with 13 bases sitting between them. The CDR3 runs to 14 residues.

The gene calls are TRBV6-5 and TRBJ2-7; 9 positions agree with TRBD1. Germline V gene lookup returns CDR1 MNHEY and CDR2 SVGAGI. Trimming took 2 bases from V and 3 from J; bases not matched to a gene: 5. The CDR3 is 15 amino acids. The chain's CDR3 is CASSYLGTGIYEQYV. The CDR3 DNA follows: TGTGCCAGCAGTTACCTCGGGACAGGGATCTACGAGCAGTACGTC.

The chain employs TRBV6-5 and TRBJ1-6; tentative D call: TRBD1 (5 bases). This CDR3 has 17 amino acids. Looked up from germline, CDR1 is MNHEY and CDR2 is SVGAGI. Trimming shortened V by 4 bases and J by 7 bases, and 20 bases separated the two germline ends. The DNA for the CDR3 is TGTGCCAGCAGTTCCCCCCGGGGGAGGGGAGGGAATTCACCCCTCCACTTT. Protein: CASSSPRGRGGNSPLHF.

This clonotype was found many times. CDR3 sequence reads: CASSEAREGFSGELFF. CDR3 DNA: TGTGCCAGCAGTGAAGCGCGTGAGGGGTTCTCCGGGGAGCTGTTTTTT. The rearrangement joins TRBV2 to TRBJ2-2; D is perhaps TRBD1 or TRBD2 (5 bases each). The CDR3 has 16 residues. V shed 0 bases and J shed 6 bases, with 14 bases lying between them. Germline values: CDR1 SNHLY, CDR2 FYNNEI.

This clonotype was counted a few times. V gene TRBV4-3 combines with J gene TRBJ1-5; 8 positions match TRBD1. The length of the CDR3 is 16 residues. Germline lookup yields CDR1 LGHNA and CDR2 YSLEER. The trim removed 1 base at V and 4 bases at J, leaving 6 bases unmatched. The CDR3 region is CASSQAQGAGNQPQHF. The CDR3 nucleotides read TGCGCCAGCAGCCAAGCCCAGGGGGCCGGGAATCAGCCCCAGCATTTT.

The genes are TRBV15 and TRBJ2-1; 14 bases match TRBD2. The V and J ends lost 4 bases and 4 bases, in that order; junction bases with no gene match: 9. CDR1 is LNHNV and CDR2 is YYDKDF in the germline V gene (reference sequence). The CDR3 sequence is 18 residues long. The CDR3 protein is CATSTPGTSGGKYNEQFF. The CDR3 nucleotides are TGTGCCACCAGCACTCCCGGGACTAGCGGGGGCAAATACAATGAGCAGTTCTTC.

The V and J genes are TRBV7-2 and TRBJ1-1, with 8 bases matching TRBD1. Losses at the gene ends were 1 base for V and 4 bases for J; bases not matched to a gene: 8. Germline values: CDR1 SGHTA, CDR2 FQGNSA. The CDR3 covers 16 residues. CDR3: CASSLDGQGGGTEAFF. CDR3 coding DNA: TGTGCCAGCAGCTTAGACGGACAGGGAGGTGGCACTGAAGCTTTCTTT.

The V and J genes are TRBV2 and TRBJ2-2; no definite D call. V was shortened by 8 bases and J by 0 bases, with 10 bases between the two germline ends. The germline V gene encodes CDR1 SNHLY and CDR2 FYNNEI. CDR3 length: 14 amino acids. As DNA, the CDR3 is TGTGCCAGCCAGTACCTCGCGAACACCGGGGAGCTGTTTTTT. Translated, it gives CASQYLANTGELFF.

V is TRBV7-3 and J is TRBJ2-6, with TRBD2 as a possible D gene (5 bases). The CDR3 totals 17 residues. Trimming took off 1 base at V and 0 bases at J, with 10 bases between the two ends. The germline V gene has CDR1 SGHTA and CDR2 FQGTGA. CDR3 nucleotide sequence: TGTGCCAGCAGCTTAAGCCCCGGGATCTCTGGGGCCAACGTCCTGACTTTC. It codes for CASSLSPGISGANVLTF. Based on the CDR3 plus reference TRBV7-3 and TRBJ2-6, the full variable domain is GAGVSQTPSNKVTEKGKYVELRCDPISGHTALYWYRQSLGQGPEFLIYFQGTGAADDSGLPNDRFFAVRPEGSVSTLKIQRTERGDSAVYLCASSLSPGISGANVLTFGAGSRLTVL.

This clonotype was seen a few times. The rearrangement joins TRBV2 to TRBJ1-1; TRBD1 aligns across 10 bases. CDR1 is SNHLY and CDR2 is FYNNEI in the germline V gene. This CDR3 has 16 residues. V dropped 4 bases and J dropped 1; count of bases not matched to a gene: 6. CDR3 sequence reads: CASSADRGASNTEAFF. The CDR3 DNA reads TGTGCCAGCAGTGCGGACAGGGGGGCCTCGAACACTGAAGCTTTCTTT.

This clonotype was counted ten times or more. The V and J genes are TRBV3-1 and TRBJ1-1; D ambiguous. Germline V gene sequence: CDR1 LGHDT, CDR2 YNNKEL (reference sequence). The CDR3 spans 12 residues. Between the trimmed V and J ends, which lost 3 bases and 2 bases, there was a span of 4 bases. The CDR3 sequence: CASSHLNTEAFF. In DNA form, the CDR3 reads TGTGCCAGCAGCCACTTAAACACTGAAGCTTTCTTT. The whole variable domain, filled in from reference TRBV3-1 and TRBJ1-1, reads DTAVSQTPKYLVTQMGNDKSIKCEQNLGHDTMYWYKQDSKKFLKIMFSYNNKELIINETVPNRFSPKSPDKAHLNLHINSLELGDSAVYFCASSHLNTEAFFGQGTRLTVV.

J is TRBJ2-3 and V is TRBV4-3; tentatively, D is TRBD2 (5 bases). Trimming pared 1 base from V and 5 bases from J, leaving 28 bases between. Per the germline V gene, CDR1 is LGHNA and CDR2 is YSLEER. The CDR3 contains 20 residues. The CDR3 region has the DNA TGCGCCAGCAGCCAAGGAGTTCACCCGATCGGATTGGCGGGTAAAGATACGCAGTATTTT. Translation gives CASSQGVHPIGLAGKDTQYF.

This clonotype has more than one count but fewer than ten. The chain carries TRBV6-1 and TRBJ2-1; 9 bases line up with TRBD1. Trimming removed 9 bases from V and 5 bases from J; junction bases left unmatched: 8. Germline lookup yields CDR1 MNHNS and CDR2 SASEGT. The CDR3 sequence is 14 residues long. CDR3 in DNA: TGTGCCAGAAGGACGGACAGGGGCGACAATGAGCAGTTCTTC. Translating gives CARRTDRGDNEQFF.

This clonotype was observed many times. The genes are TRBV10-1 and TRBJ2-4, with a possible D match to TRBD1 (6 bases). CDR3 length: 15 amino acids. Germline CDR1 reads WNHNN; CDR2 reads SYGVQD (reference sequence). V was cut by 4 bases and J by 3 bases, with 13 bases left in between. CDR3 loop: CASSGGGIGKNIQYF. The DNA of the CDR3 is TGCGCCAGCAGTGGAGGGGGAATTGGCAAAAACATTCAGTACTTC.

This clonotype was picked up many times. The chain couples TRBV3-1 to TRBJ2-7; D gene unclear. Trimming cost V 2 bases and J 0 bases, with 11 bases left between them. Germline V gene lookup returns CDR1 LGHDT and CDR2 YNNKEL (reference sequence). CDR3 length: 15 amino acids. The CDR3: CASSQSDRSSYEQYF. The DNA for the CDR3 is TGTGCCAGCAGCCAATCCGACCGAAGCTCCTACGAGCAGTACTTC.